This T cell receptor (beta chain) came from a study of blood T cell repertoires in COVID-19. Study summary: There were acute and convalescent COVID-19 samples, and they came from the United States, Italy and Spain. T cells, B-cell-depleted T cells, or PBMCs provided the cDNA or gDNA that served as material.

All recovered Cohort 3 donors got two negative PCRs, got clearance, or saw symptom resolution. CDR3 length: 13 residues. Losses at the gene ends were 5 bases for V and 4 bases for J; bases not matched to a gene: 4. Germline lookup yields CDR1 SGHVS and CDR2 FQNEAQ. The protocol was immunoSEQ multiplex PCR, while the TCRdb copy is restricted to in-frame clones and leaves out a portion. The profile shows around 450,000 clones, about 92% of them singletons. This TCR came from a man between 18 and 35 years old who had recovered from COVID-19. Sequenced sample: PBMCs or T cells enriched from blood (not recorded which). The V and J genes are TRBV7-8 and TRBJ1-1, with 7 positions matching TRBD1. The CDR3 loop reads CASSTGTVTEAFF. CDR3 sequence (DNA): TGTGCCAGCAGCACCGGGACAGTCACTGAAGCTTTCTTT.